The 7 T cell receptor beta chains in this list originate from one sample, sequenced in a study of control samples from healthy donors and cancer patients. TCRdb keeps only in-frame clones here, not all; method: immunoSEQ multiplex PCR. The table includes about 44,000 clones, around 87% detected once. The sequenced sample consisted of PBMCs. These receptors originate from a woman aged 55-70 years with lung cancer.

The chain recombines TRBV6-5 with TRBJ2-3; 7 bases fit TRBD1. The CDR3 sequence is 14 residues long. J gave up 9 bases and V 4 bases, and 10 bases lay outside the gene matches. The V gene's germline CDR1 is MNHEY and CDR2 SVGAGI. CDR3 residues: CASSSYETGKTQYF. In nucleotides, the CDR3 is TGTGCCAGCAGTTCCTACGAGACAGGGAAGACGCAGTATTTT.

The rearrangement uses TRBV29-1 and TRBJ2-1; unclear D gene. Trimming stripped 5 bases from V and 7 bases from J, with 9 bases between. Germline loops: CDR1 SQVTM, CDR2 ANQGSEA. The CDR3 totals 11 residues. CDR3 coding DNA: TGCAGCGTTTTTATTAGGAATGAGCAGTTCTTC. It translates to CSVFIRNEQFF.

V usage is TRBV25-1 and J usage is TRBJ2-1; D is perhaps TRBD1 (6 bases). Germline CDR1 reads MGHDK; CDR2 reads SYGVNS. Deletions cut 6 bases from V and 0 bases from J, with 15 bases between. CDR3 length equals 16 residues. The CDR3, as DNA: TGTGCCAGCAGGGACGTTACAGGGAGCTCCTACAATGAGCAGTTCTTC. This codes for CASRDVTGSSYNEQFF.

The V call is TRBV6-5, the J call TRBJ1-4; 8 bases are shared with TRBD1. The CDR3 extends over 16 amino acids. Germline loops: CDR1 MNHEY, CDR2 SVGAGI. Trimming took 1 base from V and 3 from J; bases not matched to a gene: 4. CDR3 region: CASSYYPGQANEKLFF. For the CDR3, the DNA is TGTGCCAGCAGTTACTATCCGGGACAGGCTAATGAAAAACTGTTTTTT.

V usage is TRBV5-1 and J usage is TRBJ2-5; possibly TRBD1 for D (6 bases). Per germline, CDR1 SGHRS and CDR2 YFSETQ. This CDR3 contains 14 residues. Trimming cost V 7 bases and J 5 bases, with 18 bases left between them. CDR3 loop: CASAEQGKGETQYF. The CDR3, as DNA: TGCGCCAGCGCGGAACAGGGAAAGGGGGAGACCCAGTACTTC.

The V gene is TRBV19, the J gene TRBJ1-1; no clear D. Germline CDR1 and CDR2: LNHDA and SQIVND (reference sequence). The CDR3 sequence is 14 residues long. Deletions cut 5 bases from V and 3 bases from J, with 13 bases between. As DNA, the CDR3 is TGTGCCAGTAGTCTTAGAAGGGATTACACTGAAGCTTTCTTT. This sequence encodes CASSLRRDYTEAFF. The variable domain in full, with the rest retrieved from reference TRBV19 and TRBJ1-1, is DGGITQSPKYLFRKEGQNVTLSCEQNLNHDAMYWYRQDPGQGLRLIYYSQIVNDFQKGDIAEGYSVSREKKESFPLTVTSAQKNPTAFYLCASSLRRDYTEAFFGQGTRLTVV.

The chain links TRBV5-5 to TRBJ2-7; D call uncertain. Trimming took off 4 bases at V and 3 bases at J, with 11 bases between the two ends. The V gene's germline CDR1 is SGHKS and CDR2 YYEKEE (reference sequence). The CDR3 length is 13 residues. The CDR3 sequence is CASSRLRDYEQYF. The DNA of the CDR3 is TGTGCCAGCAGCCGGCTAAGGGACTACGAGCAGTACTTC.